This T cell receptor (beta chain) emerged from a study of OX40 agonist ivuxolimab in advanced cancers. Study results and limitations: At 0.1-3.0 mg/kg, partial responders had clonal expansion among the lowest observed.

This clone was detected once. The target antigen is unknown. The trim removed 7 bases at V and 4 bases at J, leaving 7 bases unmatched. This CDR3 has 14 amino acids. Germline-derived CDR1 and CDR2 are MGHDK and SYGVNS. Sequenced by immunoSEQ multiplex PCR; TCRdb stores in-frame clones only, minus some. The sample has about 68,000 clones; more than 70% are singletons. The V call is TRBV25-1, the J call TRBJ2-1; 7 bases align to TRBD1. Sequenced material: CD4+ or CD8+ T cells sorted from blood, taken in a trial of the OX40 agonist ivuxolimab. The clonotype was recovered from an adult with an advanced solid tumor such as melanoma, head and neck, liver or kidney cancer. CDR3 loop: CASTLGTDYNEQFF. CDR3 nucleotide sequence: TGTGCCAGCACCCTGGGGACAGATTACAATGAGCAGTTCTTC.